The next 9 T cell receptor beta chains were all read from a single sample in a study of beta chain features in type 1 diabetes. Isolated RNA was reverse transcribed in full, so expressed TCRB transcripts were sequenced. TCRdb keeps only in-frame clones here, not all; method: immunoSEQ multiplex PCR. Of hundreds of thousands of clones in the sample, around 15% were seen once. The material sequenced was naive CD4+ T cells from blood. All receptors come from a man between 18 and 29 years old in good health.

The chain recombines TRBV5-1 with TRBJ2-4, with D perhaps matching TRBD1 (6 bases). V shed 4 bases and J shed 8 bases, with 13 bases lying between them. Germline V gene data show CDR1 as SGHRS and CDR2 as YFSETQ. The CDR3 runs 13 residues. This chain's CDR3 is CASSPDSLDIQYF. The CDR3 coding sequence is TGCGCCAGCAGCCCGGACAGTTTGGACATTCAGTACTTC.

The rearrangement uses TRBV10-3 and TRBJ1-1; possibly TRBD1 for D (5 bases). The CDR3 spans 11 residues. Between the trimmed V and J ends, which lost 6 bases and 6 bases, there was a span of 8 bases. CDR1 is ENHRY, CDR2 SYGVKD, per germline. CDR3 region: CAISTGAEAFF. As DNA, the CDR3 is TGTGCCATCAGCACAGGAGCTGAAGCTTTCTTT.

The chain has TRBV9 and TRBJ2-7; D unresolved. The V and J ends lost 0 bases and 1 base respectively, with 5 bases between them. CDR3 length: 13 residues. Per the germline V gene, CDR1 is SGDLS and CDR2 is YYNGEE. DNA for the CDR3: TGTGCCAGCAGCGTAGATCAGTCCTACGAGCAGTACTTC. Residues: CASSVDQSYEQYF.

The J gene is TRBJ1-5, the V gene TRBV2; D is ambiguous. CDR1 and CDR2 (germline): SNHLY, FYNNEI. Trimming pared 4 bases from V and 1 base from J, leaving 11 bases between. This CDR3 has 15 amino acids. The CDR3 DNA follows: TGTGCCAGCAGTGTTGAGGGCCGGAGCAATCAGCCCCAGCATTTT. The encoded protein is CASSVEGRSNQPQHF.

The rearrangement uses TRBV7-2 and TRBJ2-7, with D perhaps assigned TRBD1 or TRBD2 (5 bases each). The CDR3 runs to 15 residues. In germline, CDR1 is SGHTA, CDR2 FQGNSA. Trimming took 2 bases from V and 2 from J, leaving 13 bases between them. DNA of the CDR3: TGTGCCAGCAGCTTATTCCCGGGACCTACCTACGAGCAGTACTTC. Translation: CASSLFPGPTYEQYF.

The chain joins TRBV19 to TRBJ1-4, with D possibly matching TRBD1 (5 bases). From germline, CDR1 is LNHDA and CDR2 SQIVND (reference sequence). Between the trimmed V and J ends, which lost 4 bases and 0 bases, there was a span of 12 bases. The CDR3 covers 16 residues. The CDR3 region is CASSTGTRATNEKLFF. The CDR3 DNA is TGTGCCAGTAGTACCGGGACGAGGGCAACTAATGAAAAACTGTTTTTT.

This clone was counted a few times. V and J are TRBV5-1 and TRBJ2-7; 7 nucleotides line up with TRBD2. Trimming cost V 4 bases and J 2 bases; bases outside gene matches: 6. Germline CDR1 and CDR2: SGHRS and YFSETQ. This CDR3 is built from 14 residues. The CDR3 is CASSGEGLAYEQYF. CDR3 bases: TGCGCCAGCAGCGGGGAGGGCCTGGCCTACGAGCAGTACTTC.

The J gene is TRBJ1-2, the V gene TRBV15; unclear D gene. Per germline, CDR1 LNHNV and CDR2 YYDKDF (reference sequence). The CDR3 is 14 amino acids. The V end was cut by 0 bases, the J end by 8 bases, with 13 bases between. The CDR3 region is CATSRDVVPQGYTF. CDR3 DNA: TGTGCCACCAGCAGAGATGTTGTGCCCCAGGGCTACACCTTC.

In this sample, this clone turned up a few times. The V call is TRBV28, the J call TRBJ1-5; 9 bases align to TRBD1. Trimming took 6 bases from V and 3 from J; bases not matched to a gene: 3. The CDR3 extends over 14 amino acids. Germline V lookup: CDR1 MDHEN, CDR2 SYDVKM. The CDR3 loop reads CASRRTGDNQPQHF. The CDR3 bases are TGTGCCAGCAGGCGGACAGGGGACAATCAGCCCCAGCATTTT.